The 24 T cell receptor beta chains given below trace back to one sample, sequenced in a study of T cells in pancreatic ductal adenocarcinoma. Libraries were prepared by immunoSEQ multiplex PCR; TCRdb keeps only in-frame clonotypes and omits some of them. The table shows over 100,000 clones, with nearly 95% occurring only once. The selected patients with pancreatic ductal adenocarcinoma had surgery but no neoadjuvant therapy. Sequencing was performed on PBMCs. The receptors come from a human donor with pancreatic ductal adenocarcinoma.

The genes are TRBV7-7 and TRBJ2-3; D perhaps matches TRBD2 (6 bases). The CDR3 contains 14 residues. The V gene lost 3 bases and the J gene lost 7 bases, with 14 bases spanning the gap. Germline V lookup: CDR1 SSHAT, CDR2 FNYEAQ (reference sequence). The CDR3 protein is CASSFRDSGNTQYF. CDR3 nucleotides: TGTGCCAGCAGCTTCAGGGATAGCGGTAATACGCAGTATTTT. Together with reference TRBV7-7 and TRBJ2-3, the CDR3 gives the full variable domain: GAGVSQSPRYKVTKRGQDVTLRCDPISSHATLYWYQQALGQGPEFLTYFNYEAQPDKSGLPSDRFSAERPEGSISTLTIQRTEQRDSAMYRCASSFRDSGNTQYFGPGTRLTVL.

The gene calls are TRBV5-4 and TRBJ2-6; D perhaps matches TRBD2 (6 bases). This CDR3 comprises 15 residues. Germline V gene sequence: CDR1 SGHNT, CDR2 YYREEE (reference sequence). The V end was cut by 2 bases, the J end by 4 bases, with 10 bases between. The CDR3 nucleotides read TGTGCCAGCAGCTTCGGGGGATCGGGGGCCAACGTCCTGACTTTC. This gives the protein CASSFGGSGANVLTF.

The V and J genes are TRBV10-1 and TRBJ2-1; D uncertain. Trimming pared 7 bases from V and 10 bases from J, leaving 17 bases between. CDR3 size: 13 residues. Germline CDR1 reads WNHNN; CDR2 reads SYGVQD (reference sequence). CDR3 DNA: TGCGCCAGCACCCCGAATAAAGTCGGGGAGCAGTTCTTC. Protein product: CASTPNKVGEQFF.

The chain recombines TRBV28 with TRBJ2-1; no firm D call. CDR1 and CDR2 from the germline V gene are MDHEN and SYDVKM. The CDR3 sequence is 14 residues long. V was cut by 8 bases and J by 5 bases, with 16 bases left in between. DNA for the CDR3: TGTGCCAGCTGGTCCCCTCCGGGTAACAATGAGCAGTTCTTC. This codes for CASWSPPGNNEQFF.

The sample holds one count of this clone. The V and J genes are TRBV11-2 and TRBJ2-5, with TRBD1 identical over 8 bases. Losses at the gene ends were 6 bases for V and 4 bases for J; bases not matched to a gene: 10. Germline V gene sequence: CDR1 SGHAT, CDR2 FQNNGV. The CDR3 is made up of 15 amino acids. The CDR3 reads CASRQETGGVETQYF. The CDR3, as DNA: TGTGCCAGCAGACAAGAAACAGGGGGAGTAGAGACCCAGTACTTC.

This chain connects TRBV19 to TRBJ2-1, with D perhaps matching TRBD2 (6 bases). This CDR3 spans 14 amino acids. Between the trimmed V and J ends, which lost 4 bases and 5 bases, there was a span of 12 bases. The germline gives CDR1 LNHDA, CDR2 SQIVND (reference sequence). CDR3 in DNA: TGTGCCAGTAGTACGACGGGAGCTAACAATGAGCAGTTCTTC. Amino acid sequence: CASSTTGANNEQFF.

The chain has TRBV27 and TRBJ2-7; 7 bases map to TRBD1. The trim removed 0 bases at V and 3 bases at J, leaving 8 bases unmatched. Germline CDR1 and CDR2: MNHEY and SMNVEV (reference sequence). This CDR3 is 16 amino acids long. The CDR3 region has the DNA TGTGCCAGCAGTTTATCCCCGACAGGGAAAGTCTACGAGCAGTACTTC. It codes for CASSLSPTGKVYEQYF.

As regards this clone: This is likely a read error, given that the CDR3 carries no conserved phenylalanine or tryptophan at its end. It is unclear where the CDR3 begins or ends on the DNA, so no DNA is shown, and the CDR3 is as TCRdb lists it. The rearrangement uses TRBV7-9 and TRBJ2-7; TRBD2 is the table's D call and was not checked against the DNA. The germline gives CDR1 SEHNR, CDR2 FQNEAQ (reference sequence). The CDR3 adds up to 13 amino acids, both ends counted. CDR3 sequence reads: CASSPHGAGDNQY.

A remark on this clone: The junction and the germline gene differ at one end; a read error may be behind it. The chain employs TRBV27 and TRBJ2-1; D perhaps matches TRBD2 (6 bases). The CDR3 spans 14 residues. CDR1 and CDR2 from the germline V gene are MNHEY and SMNVEV (reference sequence). CDR3 protein: CASLRRASHNEQFF. The CDR3 DNA reads as TGTGCCAGCTTGAGGAGGGCCTCCCACAATGAGCAGTTCTTC.

This sequence joins TRBV12-5 and TRBJ2-1, with 7 bases identical to TRBD1. This CDR3 contains 14 residues. CDR1 and CDR2 from the germline V gene are LGHNT and FRNRAP. V shed 1 base, J shed 5 bases, and the junction held 2 bases outside the gene matches. CDR3 region: CASGLGTGHNEQFF. Here the CDR3 DNA reads TGTGCTAGTGGTTTGGGGACAGGCCACAATGAGCAGTTCTTC.

The chain links TRBV5-1 to TRBJ2-3, with D tentatively TRBD1 (5 bases). In germline, CDR1 is SGHRS, CDR2 YFSETQ. V was cut by 8 bases and J by 4 bases, with 17 bases left in between. The CDR3 has 14 amino acids. The CDR3 region has the DNA TGCGCCAGTTCACCAAACCAGGGTGCAGATACGCAGTATTTT. It yields the protein CASSPNQGADTQYF.

DNA for the CDR3: TGTGCCAGCAGCCACACCTTGGACAGTTATGGCTACACCTTC. This encodes CASSHTLDSYGYTF. The chain uses TRBV7-9 and TRBJ1-2; tentatively, D is TRBD1 (6 bases). This CDR3 comprises 14 residues. The ends were cut back, 5 bases at V and 5 bases at J, with 15 bases in the middle. CDR1 is SEHNR and CDR2 is FQNEAQ in the germline V gene (reference sequence).

This clone was seen only a few times. V is TRBV7-9 and J is TRBJ2-5; 11 nucleotides align to TRBD1. V dropped 5 bases and J dropped 2; count of bases not matched to a gene: 7. Germline V gene lookup returns CDR1 SEHNR and CDR2 FQNEAQ (reference sequence). The CDR3 sequence is 16 residues long. The CDR3 loop reads CASSPRDRGSQETQYF. The DNA of the CDR3 is TGTGCCAGCAGCCCCCGGGACAGGGGGAGTCAAGAGACCCAGTACTTC.

The rearrangement joins TRBV11-3 to TRBJ2-5; D gene uncertain. V was trimmed by 1 base and J by 4 bases, leaving 7 bases between them. Germline V lookup: CDR1 SGHNT, CDR2 YENEEA. This CDR3 has 13 residues. The CDR3 protein is CASSLGAPETQYF. CDR3 in DNA: TGTGCCAGCAGCTTAGGGGCGCCAGAGACCCAGTACTTC.

The rearrangement links TRBV7-2 to TRBJ2-4; D may be TRBD2 (6 bases). Germline-derived CDR1 and CDR2 are SGHTA and FQGNSA. V lost 7 bases and J lost 0, with 10 bases in between. The CDR3 covers 14 residues. This CDR3 reads CASNSGVAKNIQYF. The CDR3 DNA reads TGTGCCAGCAATTCGGGGGTAGCCAAAAACATTCAGTACTTC.

J is TRBJ2-3 and V is TRBV5-4, with 8 bases lining up with TRBD1. J lost 5 bases, V lost 4 bases, and 9 bases had no gene match. The germline CDR1 and CDR2 sequences are SGHNT and YYREEE (reference sequence). The CDR3 has 15 amino acids. This CDR3 is CASSLDQGAGDTQYF. The CDR3, as DNA: TGTGCCAGCAGCCTGGACCAGGGGGCTGGAGATACGCAGTATTTT. Drawing the rest from reference TRBV5-4 and TRBJ2-3, the complete variable domain is ETGVTQSPTHLIKTRGQQVTLRCSSQSGHNTVSWYQQALGQGPQFIFQYYREEENGRGNFPPRFSGLQFPNYSSELNVNALELDDSALYLCASSLDQGAGDTQYFGPGTRLTVL.

The chain uses TRBV28 and TRBJ1-2; no firm D call. Per the germline V gene, CDR1 is MDHEN and CDR2 is SYDVKM. V lost 4 bases to trimming and J lost 1 base, with 13 bases between them. The CDR3 has 15 residues. The CDR3 protein is CASSWRTGINYGYTF. The CDR3 nucleotides read TGTGCCAGCAGTTGGAGGACGGGGATTAACTATGGCTACACCTTC.

This clone was observed a few times. The chain joins TRBV5-6 to TRBJ1-1; tentative D call: TRBD1 (6 bases). V lost 2 bases, J lost 5 bases, and 13 bases lay in between. The germline CDR1 and CDR2 sequences are SGHDT and YYEEEE. The CDR3 loop spans 14 amino acids. CDR3 nucleotide sequence: TGTGCCAGCAGCTTTAATTGGGGGCGGACTGAAGCTTTCTTT. The encoded protein is CASSFNWGRTEAFF.

The chain couples TRBV28 to TRBJ1-2; the D gene is possibly TRBD1 (5 bases). V dropped 2 bases and J dropped 2 bases, with 9 bases sitting between them. Germline loops: CDR1 MDHEN, CDR2 SYDVKM. This CDR3 contains 14 residues. The CDR3 loop is CASSLISGNYGYTF. The CDR3 DNA reads as TGTGCCAGCAGTTTAATATCAGGGAACTATGGCTACACCTTC.

The gene calls are TRBV27 and TRBJ2-6; TRBD1 aligns across 9 bases. After removal of 1 base from V and 3 bases from J, the junction contained 4 bases not matched to a gene. This CDR3 contains 17 residues. Looked up from germline, CDR1 is MNHEY and CDR2 is SMNVEV (reference sequence). CDR3 coding DNA: TGTGCCAGCAGTTTATTACAGGGGGCGTATGGGGCCAACGTCCTGACTTTC. It specifies CASSLLQGAYGANVLTF.

The V and J genes are TRBV9 and TRBJ2-7; tentatively, D is TRBD2 (6 bases). Germline V gene lookup returns CDR1 SGDLS and CDR2 YYNGEE. The CDR3 has 14 amino acids. Trimming pared 2 bases from V and 1 base from J, leaving 10 bases between. The CDR3 DNA sequence: TGTGCCAGCAGCGTTGGGACTCCATCCTACGAGCAGTACTTC. It translates to CASSVGTPSYEQYF.

The chain couples TRBV29-1 to TRBJ1-4; a possible D gene is TRBD1 (6 bases). CDR1 is SQVTM, CDR2 ANQGSEA, per germline. The CDR3 runs to 12 residues. Trimming shortened V by 6 bases and J by 3 bases, and 8 bases separated the two germline ends. CDR3 in amino acids: CSVGQSNEKLFF. The CDR3 DNA reads TGCAGCGTAGGACAGTCTAATGAAAAACTGTTTTTT. Full variable domain (rest looked up from reference TRBV29-1 and TRBJ1-4): SAVISQKPSRDICQRGTSLTIQCQVDSQVTMMFWYRQQPGQSLTLIATANQGSEATYESGFVIDKFPISRPNLTFSTLTVSNMSPEDSSIYLCSVGQSNEKLFFGSGTQLSVL.

Here the CDR3 DNA reads TGCGCCAGCAGCCAAGAAAGGACAGTTCTTAATGAGCAGTTCTTC. Translation: CASSQERTVLNEQFF. The J gene is TRBJ2-1, the V gene TRBV4-1; maybe TRBD1 (6 bases). The CDR3 consists of 15 residues. The V gene lost 0 bases and the J gene lost 7 bases, with 13 bases spanning the gap. CDR1 MGHRA and CDR2 YSYEKL come from the germline V gene.

J is TRBJ1-1 and V is TRBV6-5, with a tentative D call TRBD1 (6 bases). Per the germline V gene, CDR1 is MNHEY and CDR2 is SVGAGI. V dropped 11 bases and J dropped 1 base, with 11 bases sitting between them. The length of the CDR3 is 12 residues. The CDR3 loop is CAARGTNTEAFF. CDR3 bases: TGTGCCGCCAGGGGTACGAACACTGAAGCTTTCTTT.